Below are 25 T cell receptor beta chains sequenced from a single sample in a study of blood T cell repertoires in COVID-19. TCRdb's copy holds only in-frame clones and misses some; the assay was immunoSEQ multiplex PCR. The top ten hold 1.2% to 1.5% of the sample, which has roughly 400,000 clones, about 88% seen once. The sequencing input was PBMCs or T cells enriched from blood (not recorded which). The receptor source for this set is a woman aged 18-29 years who had been exposed to COVID-19.

The chain links TRBV4-2 to TRBJ2-2; TRBD2 matches 15 bases. The J segment lost 6 bases and the V segment lost 1 base, leaving 12 bases of the junction unmatched. Germline CDR1 is LGHNA and CDR2 is YNFKEQ. This CDR3 contains 20 residues. The CDR3 region is CASSQGGTGTSGRRAGELFF. The CDR3 region has the DNA TGTGCCAGCAGCCAAGGAGGAACGGGGACTAGCGGGAGGAGGGCCGGGGAGCTGTTTTTT.

This chain joins TRBV5-1 and TRBJ2-1; tentative D call: TRBD2 (5 bases). This CDR3 spans 15 amino acids. In germline, CDR1 is SGHRS, CDR2 YFSETQ. The V end was cut by 4 bases, the J end by 5 bases, with 16 bases between. The CDR3 DNA reads TGCGCCAGCAGCCCGTTGGCTGGACTTAACAATGAGCAGTTCTTC. Encoded protein: CASSPLAGLNNEQFF.

This rearrangement joins TRBV21-1 to TRBJ1-2; the D call in the table, TRBD1, was not verified against the DNA. TRBV21-1 is designated a pseudogene. This CDR3 spans 15 amino acids. The DNA of the CDR3 is TGTGCCAGCAGCAGAGACAGGGGGCTAAACTATGGCTACACCTTC. Protein sequence: CASSRDRGLNYGYTF.

The chain combines TRBV27 with TRBJ1-2; TRBD1 matches 9 bases. The ends lost 1 base at V and 7 bases at J; junction bases unmatched: 4. The CDR3 is 14 residues long. Per the germline V gene, CDR1 is MNHEY and CDR2 is SMNVEV (reference sequence). The CDR3 sequence: CASSLYRQGGGYTF. The CDR3 DNA sequence: TGTGCCAGCAGTTTATATAGACAGGGGGGTGGCTACACCTTC.

The J gene is TRBJ1-6, the V gene TRBV6-2 or TRBV6-3; 8 nucleotides align to TRBD1. The junction had 8 bases not matched to a gene; V was cut back by 5 bases and J by 2 bases. This CDR3 contains 17 residues. From germline, CDR1 is MNHEY and CDR2 SVGEGT. CDR3 coding DNA: TGTGCCAGCAGTGAGCGGACAGGGTGGCCCTATAATTCACCCCTCCACTTT. This codes for CASSERTGWPYNSPLHF.

V gene TRBV28 combines with J gene TRBJ2-7, with 8 positions matching TRBD1. Trimming cost V 6 bases and J 4 bases; bases outside gene matches: 8. The germline V gene encodes CDR1 MDHEN and CDR2 SYDVKM. The CDR3 is made up of 14 amino acids. In nucleotides, the CDR3 is TGTGCCAGCAGGTATGACAGGGGTCCTTACGAGCAGTACTTC. This translates into CASRYDRGPYEQYF.

The V gene is TRBV5-1, the J gene TRBJ2-7; TRBD2 matches 9 bases. The ends lost 0 bases at V and 4 bases at J; junction bases unmatched: 5. The V gene's germline CDR1 is SGHRS and CDR2 YFSETQ. This CDR3 region has 15 residues. The CDR3 nucleotides read TGCGCCAGCAGCTTGGGTAGCGGGAGTACTTACGAGCAGTACTTC. It is translated as CASSLGSGSTYEQYF.

V and J are TRBV7-9 and TRBJ2-1; D not resolved. This CDR3 is built from 12 residues. Trimming cost V 7 bases and J 8 bases, with 12 bases left between them. Germline CDR1 and CDR2: SEHNR and FQNEAQ (reference sequence). The chain's CDR3 is CASTFSRDEQFF. The CDR3 DNA reads TGTGCCAGCACCTTTAGTCGGGATGAGCAGTTCTTC.

This chain links TRBV7-2 with TRBJ2-1; possibly TRBD2 for D (7 bases). The germline gives CDR1 SGHTA, CDR2 FQGNSA. Deletions cut 4 bases from V and 6 bases from J, with 13 bases between. The CDR3 has 14 residues. The CDR3 reads CASSSAGATNEQFF. Here the CDR3 DNA reads TGTGCCAGCAGCTCCGCGGGGGCCACCAATGAGCAGTTCTTC. Using reference TRBV7-2 and TRBJ2-1 for the parts outside the CDR3, the full variable domain is GAGVSQSPSNKVTEKGKDVELRCDPISGHTALYWYRQSLGQGLEFLIYFQGNSAPDKSGLPSDRFSAERTGGSVSTLTIQRTQQEDSAVYLCASSSAGATNEQFFGPGTRLTVL.

This clone has just one count. The chain couples TRBV24-1 to TRBJ2-6; the match to TRBD1 covers 7 bases. CDR3 length: 18 amino acids. Germline CDR1 KGHDR, CDR2 SFDVKD. The ends lost 3 bases at V and 1 base at J; junction bases unmatched: 8. The CDR3, as DNA: TGTGCCACCAGTGATAACCGGGACAGAACATCTGGGGCCAACGTCCTGACTTTC. This codes for CATSDNRDRTSGANVLTF.

The chain recombines TRBV10-1 with TRBJ2-1; 12 bases fit TRBD2. V was pared by 8 bases and J by 2 bases, with 1 base of the junction left unmatched. CDR1 WNHNN and CDR2 SYGVQD come from the germline V gene (reference sequence). This CDR3 spans 14 amino acids. In nucleotides, the CDR3 is TGCGCCAGCGGACTAGCGGGAACCTACAATGAGCAGTTCTTC. Residues: CASGLAGTYNEQFF.

The chain uses TRBV6-5 and TRBJ2-7; possibly TRBD2 for D (6 bases). The CDR3 consists of 15 residues. V was clipped by 5 bases and J by 2 bases, with 16 bases between them. Germline lookup yields CDR1 MNHEY and CDR2 SVGAGI. This CDR3 reads CASSRPTRFPYEQYF. DNA for the CDR3: TGTGCCAGCAGTCGGCCGACTAGATTCCCCTACGAGCAGTACTTC.

The gene calls are TRBV5-1 and TRBJ2-1, with TRBD1 identical over 7 bases. The germline V gene encodes CDR1 SGHRS and CDR2 YFSETQ. The CDR3 loop spans 15 amino acids. Germline trimming cut 3 bases from V and 0 bases from J; bases unmatched to any gene: 3. The CDR3 nucleotides are TGCGCCAGCAGCTCGGGACAGAGCTCCTACAATGAGCAGTTCTTC. Amino acids: CASSSGQSSYNEQFF.

The chain has TRBV5-1 and TRBJ1-4; possibly TRBD1 for D (6 bases). V was cut by 2 bases and J by 0 bases, with 11 bases left in between. Germline V gene data show CDR1 as SGHRS and CDR2 as YFSETQ. The CDR3 totals 16 residues. The CDR3 spells CASSFQGSATNEKLFF. As DNA, the CDR3 is TGCGCCAGCAGCTTCCAGGGGTCCGCAACTAATGAAAAACTGTTTTTT.

This clone has just a few counts. This sample also contains other DNA sequences that code for the same CDR3. This chain joins TRBV19 and TRBJ1-1, with D unresolved. This CDR3 region has 13 residues. V shed 3 bases and J shed 4 bases, with 9 bases lying between them. The V gene's germline CDR1 is LNHDA and CDR2 SQIVND (reference sequence). The CDR3 loop is CASSISGTTEAFF. DNA for the CDR3: TGTGCCAGTAGTATTTCAGGTACCACTGAAGCTTTCTTT.

This clone was observed once. The CDR3 DNA sequence: TGTGCCAGCAGCTCCGCTTCCGGAAAGCGAGACAGGCCAACCTCAGACGAGCAGTACTTC. Its translation: CASSSASGKRDRPTSDEQYF. The chain uses TRBV28 and TRBJ2-7; a possible D gene is TRBD1 (6 bases). This CDR3 spans 20 amino acids. The V and J ends lost 6 bases and 5 bases respectively, with 35 bases between them. Germline values: CDR1 MDHEN, CDR2 SYDVKM.

This clone was found a few times. V gene TRBV14 combines with J gene TRBJ2-1; 9 bases are shared with TRBD2. CDR3 length: 16 residues. The V gene's germline CDR1 is SGHDN and CDR2 FVKESK. V shed 3 bases, J shed 8 bases, and the junction held 11 bases outside the gene matches. The CDR3 region has the DNA TGTGCCAGCAGCCATGCCGGGACTAGCCCTAGGTATGAGCAGTTCTTC. This translates into CASSHAGTSPRYEQFF.

V and J are TRBV19 and TRBJ1-5; D gene ambiguous. This CDR3 has 11 amino acids. Germline V gene sequence: CDR1 LNHDA, CDR2 SQIVND (reference sequence). Trimming removed 8 bases at V and 4 bases at J, with 6 bases between. In nucleotides, the CDR3 is TGTGCCAGTGGAGAGAATCAGCCCCAGCATTTT. Protein sequence: CASGENQPQHF.

The rearrangement joins TRBV11-2 to TRBJ2-7, with 10 bases aligning to TRBD1. This CDR3 has 14 residues. V dropped 1 base and J dropped 4; count of bases not matched to a gene: 1. The germline V gene encodes CDR1 SGHAT and CDR2 FQNNGV. CDR3 coding DNA: TGTGCCAGCAGCTTAGGGGACAGGGGTTACGAGCAGTACTTC. Translating it yields CASSLGDRGYEQYF. Based on the CDR3 plus reference TRBV11-2 and TRBJ2-7, the full variable domain is EAGVAQSPRYKIIEKRQSVAFWCNPISGHATLYWYQQILGQGPKLLIQFQNNGVVDDSQLPKDRFSAERLKGVDSTLKIQPAKLEDSAVYLCASSLGDRGYEQYFGPGTRLTVT.

The rearrangement joins TRBV6-1 to TRBJ2-7; 11 bases map to TRBD2. Germline values: CDR1 MNHNS, CDR2 SASEGT. The V gene end was trimmed by 2 bases and the J gene end by 3 bases; junction bases not matched to a gene: 6. The CDR3 is 16 residues long. The CDR3 DNA reads TGTGCCAGCAGTGAATGGGCTAGCGGGGGGCTCTACGAGCAGTACTTC. This translates into CASSEWASGGLYEQYF.

V and J are TRBV19 and TRBJ2-1; tentative D call: TRBD2 (6 bases). The CDR3 has 16 amino acids. The V and J ends lost 3 bases and 0 bases respectively, with 12 bases between them. Germline V gene sequence: CDR1 LNHDA, CDR2 SQIVND (reference sequence). In DNA form, the CDR3 reads TGTGCCAGTAGTATCCGGGACTCGAGCTCCTACAATGAGCAGTTCTTC. Translation gives CASSIRDSSSYNEQFF.

This clone was found a few times. The chain links TRBV7-2 to TRBJ1-2; D ambiguous. This CDR3 comprises 13 residues. Trimming cost V 1 base and J 5 bases, with 8 bases left between them. The germline V gene has CDR1 SGHTA and CDR2 FQGNSA. The DNA for the CDR3 is TGTGCCAGCAGCTTAGTTGGAGATTATGGCTACACCTTC. It codes for CASSLVGDYGYTF. The full variable domain, completed using reference TRBV7-2 and TRBJ1-2, is GAGVSQSPSNKVTEKGKDVELRCDPISGHTALYWYRQSLGQGLEFLIYFQGNSAPDKSGLPSDRFSAERTGGSVSTLTIQRTQQEDSAVYLCASSLVGDYGYTFGSGTRLTVV.

This chain joins TRBV10-3 and TRBJ2-7, with 7 bases lining up with TRBD1. There are 14 residues in the CDR3. CDR1 is ENHRY and CDR2 is SYGVKD in the germline V gene. With V trimmed by 5 bases and J by 3 bases, 7 bases remained unmatched. This CDR3 is CAISLGQPYYEQYF. CDR3 DNA sequence: TGTGCCATCAGTTTGGGACAGCCATACTACGAGCAGTACTTC.

The J gene is TRBJ2-1, the V gene TRBV7-3; D perhaps matches TRBD1 (5 bases). This CDR3 is 13 amino acids long. Germline loops: CDR1 SGHTA, CDR2 FQGTGA. V lost 3 bases, J lost 3 bases, and 6 bases lay in between. The CDR3 DNA reads as TGTGCCAGCAGCTTTCAGGGCTACAATGAGCAGTTCTTC. Its translation is CASSFQGYNEQFF.

The rearrangement joins TRBV18 to TRBJ1-5; 9 bases map to TRBD1. CDR3 length equals 16 residues. The germline gives CDR1 KGHSH, CDR2 LQKENI. Germline trimming cut 6 bases from V and 2 bases from J; bases unmatched to any gene: 8. The CDR3 nucleotides are TGTGCCAGCTCGCCTACAGGGGGCTCGGGCAATCAGCCCCAGCATTTT. It codes for CASSPTGGSGNQPQHF.